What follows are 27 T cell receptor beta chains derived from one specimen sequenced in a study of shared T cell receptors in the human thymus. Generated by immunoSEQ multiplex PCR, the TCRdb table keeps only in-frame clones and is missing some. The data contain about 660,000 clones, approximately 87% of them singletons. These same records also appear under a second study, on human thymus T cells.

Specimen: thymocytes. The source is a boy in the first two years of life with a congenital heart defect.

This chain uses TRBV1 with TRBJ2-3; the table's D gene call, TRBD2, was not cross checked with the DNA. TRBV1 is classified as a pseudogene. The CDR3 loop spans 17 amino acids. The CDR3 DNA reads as TGCACCAGCAGCCCCAGGTATGGGACTTTCCACACAGATACGCAGTATTTT. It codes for CTSSPRYGTFHTDTQYF.

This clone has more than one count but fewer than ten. CDR3 loop: CASSNKGQGKNTIYF. CDR3 nucleotides: TGTGCCAGCAGCAACAAGGGACAGGGGAAAAACACCATATATTTT. V gene TRBV21-1 combines with J gene TRBJ1-3; the D segment call TRBD1 is taken from the table without a DNA check. TRBV21-1 is deemed a pseudogene. The CDR3 contains 15 residues.

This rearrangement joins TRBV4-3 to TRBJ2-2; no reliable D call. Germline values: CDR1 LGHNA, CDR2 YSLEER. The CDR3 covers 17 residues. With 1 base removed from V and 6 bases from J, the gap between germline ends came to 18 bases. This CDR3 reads CASSQAQPGHSAGELFF. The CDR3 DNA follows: TGCGCCAGCAGCCAAGCGCAACCTGGCCATTCCGCCGGGGAGCTGTTTTTT.

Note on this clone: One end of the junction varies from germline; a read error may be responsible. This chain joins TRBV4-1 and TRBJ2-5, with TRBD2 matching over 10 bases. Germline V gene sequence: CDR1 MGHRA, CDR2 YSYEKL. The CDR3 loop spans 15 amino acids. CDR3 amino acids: CASSPGPSSGGLMDF. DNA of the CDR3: TGCGCCAGCAGCCCAGGTCCCTCTAGCGGGGGATTAATGGACTTC.

The CDR3 is CAISGGTGKDEQYF. The DNA of the CDR3 is TGTGCCATCAGTGGGGGGACAGGTAAGGACGAGCAGTACTTC. The chain has TRBV10-3 and TRBJ2-7, with 8 bases matching TRBD1. V dropped 4 bases and J dropped 5; count of bases not matched to a gene: 7. The CDR3 covers 14 residues. Germline V CDR1 and CDR2: ENHRY, SYGVKD.

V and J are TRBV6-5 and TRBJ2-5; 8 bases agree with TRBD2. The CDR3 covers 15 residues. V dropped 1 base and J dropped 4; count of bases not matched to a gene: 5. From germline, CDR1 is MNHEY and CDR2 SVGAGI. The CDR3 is CASSYLGLALETQYF. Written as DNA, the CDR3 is TGTGCCAGCAGTTACTTAGGACTAGCCCTAGAGACCCAGTACTTC.

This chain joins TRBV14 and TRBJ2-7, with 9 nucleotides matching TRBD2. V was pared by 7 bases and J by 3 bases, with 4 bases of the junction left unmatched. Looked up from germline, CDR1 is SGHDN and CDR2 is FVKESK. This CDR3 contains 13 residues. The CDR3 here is CASTRGGYYEQYF. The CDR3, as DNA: TGTGCCAGCACGCGGGGGGGTTACTACGAGCAGTACTTC.

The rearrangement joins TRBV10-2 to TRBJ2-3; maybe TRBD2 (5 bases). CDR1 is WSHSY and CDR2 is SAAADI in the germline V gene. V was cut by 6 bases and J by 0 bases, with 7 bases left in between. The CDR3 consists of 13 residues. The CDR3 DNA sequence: TGCGCCAGCAGCTGGACTAGCACAGATACGCAGTATTTT. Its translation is CASSWTSTDTQYF.

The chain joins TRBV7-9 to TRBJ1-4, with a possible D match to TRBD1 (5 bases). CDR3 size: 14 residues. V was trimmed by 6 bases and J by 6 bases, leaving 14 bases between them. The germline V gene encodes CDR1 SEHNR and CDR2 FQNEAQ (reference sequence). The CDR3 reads CASRRGDGDEKLFF. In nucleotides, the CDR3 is TGTGCCAGCAGGCGGGGCGACGGCGATGAAAAACTGTTTTTT.

CDR3 nucleotides: TGTGCCGCAAAGACTAGCGGGGGGAAGAAAGAGACCCAGTACTTC. Its protein is CAAKTSGGKKETQYF. This rearrangement joins TRBV25-1 to TRBJ2-5; 13 positions match TRBD2. The CDR3 spans 15 residues. V gave up 11 bases and J gave up 3 bases; unmatched junction bases: 9. From germline, CDR1 is MGHDK and CDR2 SYGVNS.

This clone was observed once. This chain's CDR3 is CASSQDSNQPQHF. CDR3 sequence (DNA): TGTGCCAGCAGCCAGGATAGCAATCAGCCCCAGCATTTT. The chain joins TRBV11-2 to TRBJ1-5; D not resolved. The V and J ends lost 5 bases and 0 bases respectively, with 5 bases between them. The CDR3 runs 13 residues. The germline CDR1 and CDR2 sequences are SGHAT and FQNNGV.

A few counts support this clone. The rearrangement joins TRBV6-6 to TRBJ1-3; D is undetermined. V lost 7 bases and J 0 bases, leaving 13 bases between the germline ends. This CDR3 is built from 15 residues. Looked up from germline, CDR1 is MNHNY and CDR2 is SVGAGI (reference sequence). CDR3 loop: CASTQARFSGNTIYF. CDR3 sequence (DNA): TGTGCCAGCACCCAGGCCAGGTTCTCTGGAAACACCATATATTTT.

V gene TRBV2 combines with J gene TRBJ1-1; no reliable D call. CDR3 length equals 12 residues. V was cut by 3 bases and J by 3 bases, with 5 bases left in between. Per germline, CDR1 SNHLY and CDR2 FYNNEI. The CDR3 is CASSDRHTEAFF. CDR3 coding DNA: TGTGCCAGCAGTGACAGGCACACTGAAGCTTTCTTT.

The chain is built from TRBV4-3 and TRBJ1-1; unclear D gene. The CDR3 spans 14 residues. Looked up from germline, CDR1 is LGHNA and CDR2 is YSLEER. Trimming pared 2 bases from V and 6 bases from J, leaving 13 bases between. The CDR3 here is CASSQLFGGPEAFF. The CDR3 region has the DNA TGCGCCAGCAGCCAACTTTTTGGAGGTCCTGAAGCTTTCTTT.

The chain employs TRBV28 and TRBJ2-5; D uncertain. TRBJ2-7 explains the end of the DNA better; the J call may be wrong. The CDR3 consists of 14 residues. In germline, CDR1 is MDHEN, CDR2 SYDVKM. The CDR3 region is CASSLYRSPYEQYF. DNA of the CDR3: TGTGCCAGCAGTTTATATCGTAGCCCCTACGAGCAGTACTTC.

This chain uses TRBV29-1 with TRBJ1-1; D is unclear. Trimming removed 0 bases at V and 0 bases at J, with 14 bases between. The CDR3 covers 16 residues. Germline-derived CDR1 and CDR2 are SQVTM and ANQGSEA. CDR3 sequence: CSVEDPGGRVNTEAFF. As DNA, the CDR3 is TGCAGCGTTGAAGACCCAGGTGGGAGGGTGAACACTGAAGCTTTCTTT.

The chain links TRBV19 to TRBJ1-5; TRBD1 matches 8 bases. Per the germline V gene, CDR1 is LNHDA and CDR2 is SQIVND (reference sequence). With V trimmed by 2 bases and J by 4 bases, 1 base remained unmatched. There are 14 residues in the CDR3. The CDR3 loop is CASSIQGANQPQHF. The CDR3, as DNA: TGTGCCAGTAGTATACAGGGGGCTAATCAGCCCCAGCATTTT.

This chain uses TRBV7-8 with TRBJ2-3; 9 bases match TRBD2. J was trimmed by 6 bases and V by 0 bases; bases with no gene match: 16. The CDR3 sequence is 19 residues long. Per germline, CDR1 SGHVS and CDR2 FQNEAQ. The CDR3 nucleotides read TGTGCCAGCAGCTTAGCGGGGTATGGACCGAGCGGGGGGCCGGATACGCAGTATTTT. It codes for CASSLAGYGPSGGPDTQYF. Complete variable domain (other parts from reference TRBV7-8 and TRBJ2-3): GAGVSQSPRYKVAKRGQDVALRCDPISGHVSLFWYQQALGQGPEFLTYFQNEAQLDKSGLPSDRFFAERPEGSVSTLKIQRTQQEDSAVYLCASSLAGYGPSGGPDTQYFGPGTRLTVL.

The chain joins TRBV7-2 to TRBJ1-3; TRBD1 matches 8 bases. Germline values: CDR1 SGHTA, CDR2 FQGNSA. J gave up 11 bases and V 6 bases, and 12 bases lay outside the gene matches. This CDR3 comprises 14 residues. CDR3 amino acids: CASRPKHRGSSIYF. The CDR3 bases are TGTGCCAGCAGGCCCAAACACAGGGGGTCGTCCATATATTTT.

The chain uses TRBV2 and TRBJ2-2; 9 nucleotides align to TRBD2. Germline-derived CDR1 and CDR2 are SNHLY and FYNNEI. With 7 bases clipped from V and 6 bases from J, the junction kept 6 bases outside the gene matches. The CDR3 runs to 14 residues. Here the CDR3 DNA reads TGTGCCAGCACGGCGGGGGGGTTGGCCGGGGAGCTGTTTTTT. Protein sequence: CASTAGGLAGELFF.

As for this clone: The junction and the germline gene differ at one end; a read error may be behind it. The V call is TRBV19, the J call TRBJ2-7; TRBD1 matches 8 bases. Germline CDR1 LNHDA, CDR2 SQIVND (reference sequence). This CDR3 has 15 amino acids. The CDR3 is CASSVDRGPSGEQYF. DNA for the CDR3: TGTGCCAGTAGTGTAGACAGGGGACCCTCGGGGGAGCAGTACTTC.

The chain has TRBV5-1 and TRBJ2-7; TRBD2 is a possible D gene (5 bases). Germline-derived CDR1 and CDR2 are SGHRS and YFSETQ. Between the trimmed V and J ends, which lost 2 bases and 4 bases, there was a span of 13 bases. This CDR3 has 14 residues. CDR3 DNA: TGCGCCAGCAGCTTCGGACTGATGGTATACGAGCAGTACTTC. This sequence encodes CASSFGLMVYEQYF.

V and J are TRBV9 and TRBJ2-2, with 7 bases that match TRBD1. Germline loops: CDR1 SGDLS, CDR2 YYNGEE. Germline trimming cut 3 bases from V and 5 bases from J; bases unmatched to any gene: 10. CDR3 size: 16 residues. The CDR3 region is CASSGLGRGWTGELFF. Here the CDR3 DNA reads TGTGCCAGCAGCGGATTAGGCAGGGGGTGGACCGGGGAGCTGTTTTTT.

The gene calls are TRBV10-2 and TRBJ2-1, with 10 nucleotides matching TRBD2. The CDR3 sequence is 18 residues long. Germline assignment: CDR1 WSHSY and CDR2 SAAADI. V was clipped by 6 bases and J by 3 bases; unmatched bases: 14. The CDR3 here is CASSDQRTSGIYYNEQFF. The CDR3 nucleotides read TGCGCCAGCAGCGACCAACGGACTAGCGGAATCTACTACAATGAGCAGTTCTTC.

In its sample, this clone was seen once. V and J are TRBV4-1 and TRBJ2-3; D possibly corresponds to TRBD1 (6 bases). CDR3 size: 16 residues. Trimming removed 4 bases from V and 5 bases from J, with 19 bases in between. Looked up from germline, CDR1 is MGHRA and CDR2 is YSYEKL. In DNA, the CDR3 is TGCGCCAGCAGCCCTTCAGTGAGTAGAGGGGGAGATACGCAGTATTTT. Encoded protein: CASSPSVSRGGDTQYF.

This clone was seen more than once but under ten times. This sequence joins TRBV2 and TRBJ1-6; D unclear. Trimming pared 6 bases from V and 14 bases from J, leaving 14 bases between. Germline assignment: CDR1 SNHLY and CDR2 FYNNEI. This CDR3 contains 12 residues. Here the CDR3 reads CASRESGVSLHF. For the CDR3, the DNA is TGTGCCAGCAGGGAGTCCGGGGTTTCCCTCCACTTT.

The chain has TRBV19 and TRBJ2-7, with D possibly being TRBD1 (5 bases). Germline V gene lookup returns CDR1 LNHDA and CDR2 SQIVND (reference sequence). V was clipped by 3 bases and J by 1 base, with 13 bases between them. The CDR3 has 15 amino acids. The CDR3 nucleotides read TGTGCCAGTAGTATTGGGGCGCGGCAGTCCTACGAGCAGTACTTC. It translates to CASSIGARQSYEQYF.